Given below is one T cell receptor (beta chain) in context. Per germline, CDR1 SNHLY and CDR2 FYNNEI. The V end lost 8 bases, the J end lost 8 bases, and 18 bases lay between the germline ends. The CDR3 length is 14 residues. The repertoire was sequenced with immunoSEQ multiplex PCR; TCRdb's copy has only in-frame clones and lacks some. The sample carries 80,000 or so clones, approximately 89% recorded once. This entry comes from a study of OX40 agonist ivuxolimab in advanced cancers. This material consisted of CD4+ or CD8+ T cells sorted from blood, taken in a trial of the OX40 agonist ivuxolimab. The chain links TRBV2 to TRBJ1-4; D unresolved. This TCR was sampled from an adult with an advanced solid tumor such as melanoma, head and neck, liver or kidney cancer. The CDR3 reads CASEASSLGEKLFF. DNA for the CDR3: TGTGCCAGCGAGGCAAGTTCTTTAGGGGAAAAACTGTTTTTT. Variable domain in full (rest from reference TRBV2 and TRBJ1-4): EPEVTQTPSHQVTQMGQEVILRCVPISNHLYFYWYRQILGQKVEFLVSFYNNEISEKSEIFDDQFSVERPDGSNFTLKIRSTKLEDSAMYFCASEASSLGEKLFFGSGTQLSVL.